The clone carrying this TCR beta chain occurred many times. Trimming stripped 2 bases from V and 6 bases from J, with 12 bases between. The CDR3 totals 15 residues. Germline-derived CDR1 and CDR2 are SGHRS and YFSETQ. TCRdb used MiXCR to reprocess the 5' RACE reads, holding one entry per CDR3 protein. The sample consists of around 220,000 distinct CDR3 sequences, roughly 10% of them appearing once. The sample belongs to a study of CD8 T cells in ankylosing spondylitis. The clonotype comes from a male donor with ankylosing spondylitis or in good health (not recorded which). The sequenced material came from blood, either unsorted or a sorted T cell fraction (not recorded which). The chain couples TRBV5-1 to TRBJ1-6; D unclear. CDR3 coding DNA: TGCGCCAGCAGCTTCAAGTCAGAGCTTAATTCACCCCTCCACTTT. This sequence encodes CASSFKSELNSPLHF. Full variable domain (remainder filled in from reference TRBV5-1 and TRBJ1-6): KAGVTQTPRYLIKTRGQQVTLSCSPISGHRSVSWYQQTPGQGLQFLFEYFSETQRNKGNFPGRFSGRQFSNSRSEMNVSTLELGDSALYLCASSFKSELNSPLHFGNGTRLTVT.